This T cell receptor (beta chain) derives from a study of vaccination effects on CD4 cells after COVID-19. Trimming left V 1 base short and J 4 bases short, with 14 bases between. Germline CDR1 SGDLS, CDR2 YYNGEE. CDR3 length: 15 residues. As for this clone: What it binds is unknown.

Profiled with immunoSEQ multiplex PCR; TCRdb holds only in-frame clones, not every one. The sample yields roughly 71,000 clones, about 80% seen once. ViraFEST used viral peptide pools to expand antigen-specific CD4+ T cells before sequencing. Cultured cells yielded isolated CD4+ T cells after 10 to 11 days. BNT162b2 vaccine or mRNA-1273 vaccine was given to participants in two doses. The receptor's source is a human donor who received a COVID-19 vaccine. Sequenced here: CD4+ T cells from PBMCs cultured with HCoV-229E spike peptides, sampled after COVID-19 vaccination. The chain has TRBV9 and TRBJ1-1; TRBD1 might be the D (5 bases). The DNA of the CDR3 is TGTGCCAGCAGCGTAATGGAGGGGATAAGCACTGAAGCTTTCTTT. Protein product: CASSVMEGISTEAFF. Supplemented by reference TRBV9 and TRBJ1-1, the full variable domain reads DSGVTQTPKHLITATGQRVTLRCSPRSGDLSVYWYQQSLDQGLQFLIQYYNGEERAKGNILERFSAQQFPDLHSELNLSSLELGDSALYFCASSVMEGISTEAFFGQGTRLTVV.